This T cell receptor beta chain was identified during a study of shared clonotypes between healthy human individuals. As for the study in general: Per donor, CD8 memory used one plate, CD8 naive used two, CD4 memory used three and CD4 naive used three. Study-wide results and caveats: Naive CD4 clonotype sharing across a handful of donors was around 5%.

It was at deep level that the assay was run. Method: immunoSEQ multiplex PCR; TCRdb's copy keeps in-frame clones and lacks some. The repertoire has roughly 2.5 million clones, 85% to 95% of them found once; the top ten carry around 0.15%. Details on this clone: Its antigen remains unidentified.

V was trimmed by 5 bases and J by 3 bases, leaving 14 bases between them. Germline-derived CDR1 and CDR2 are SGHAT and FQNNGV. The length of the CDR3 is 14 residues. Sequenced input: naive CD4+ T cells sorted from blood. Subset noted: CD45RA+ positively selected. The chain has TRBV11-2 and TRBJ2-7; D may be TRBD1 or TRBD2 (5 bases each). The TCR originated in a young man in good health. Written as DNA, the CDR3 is TGTGCCAGCAGCCGCTCCGGGGCCTACTACGAGCAGTACTTC. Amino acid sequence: CASSRSGAYYEQYF.